This T cell receptor (beta chain) was retrieved from a study of CD8+ T cells in alopecia areata. Study overall: Tofacitinib exposure lasted 6 to 18 months, followed by 6 months off drug.

As the sequencing template, cDNA was produced by extracting RNA and reverse transcribing it. Assay used: immunoSEQ multiplex PCR; TCRdb lists only in-frame clones, some missing. The top ten clones hold more than 1.5% of a sample with some 220,000 clones, about 50% of them seen once. Trimming took 4 bases from V and 2 from J, leaving 9 bases between them. This CDR3 comprises 14 residues. Germline V lookup: CDR1 SGHDT, CDR2 YYEEEE. Treatment: oral pan-JAK inhibitor, 5-10 mg twice daily. The rearrangement uses TRBV5-6 and TRBJ1-4, with D maybe TRBD1 (5 bases). Sequencing was performed on CD4+ T cells sorted from blood, taken at week 4, from a patient treated with tofacitinib. This receptor was taken from a human donor with alopecia areata. The CDR3 DNA sequence: TGTGCCAGCAGCCCCGACAGCACTAATGAAAAACTGTTTTTT. Translation gives CASSPDSTNEKLFF.